One sample yielded the 24 T cell receptor beta chains listed below, sequenced in a study of beta chain features in type 1 diabetes. Notes on the study in general: Moderately but significantly shorter TCRB CDR3s were found in Type 1 diabetes patients in all four CD4+ subsets.

What was sequenced were expressed TCRB transcripts, since all of the isolated RNA had been reverse transcribed. Generated by immunoSEQ multiplex PCR, the TCRdb table keeps only in-frame clones and is missing some. The data hold nearly 700,000 clones, with 13% observed a single time. These receptors lack a known antigen. The sequenced material came from naive CD4+ T cells from blood. These receptors were collected from a young man with type 1 diabetes.

The table lists this clone with a few counts. This chain links TRBV5-1 with TRBJ1-6; 8 bases are a match to TRBD1. V trimming: 0 bases; J trimming: 7 bases; junction bases outside the gene matches: 3. The germline CDR1 and CDR2 sequences are SGHRS and YFSETQ. The CDR3 is made up of 15 amino acids. CDR3 sequence: CASSLGQGLNSPLHF. The CDR3 DNA sequence: TGCGCCAGCAGCTTGGGACAGGGGCTAAATTCACCCCTCCACTTT.

This clone came up once. V usage is TRBV6-6 and J usage is TRBJ2-5, with D unresolved. Germline assignment: CDR1 MNHNY and CDR2 SVGAGI (reference sequence). V was cut by 6 bases and J by 4 bases, with 15 bases left in between. CDR3 size: 14 residues. The CDR3 loop reads CASSLLYGSETQYF. The DNA for the CDR3 is TGTGCCAGCAGCTTACTCTATGGATCAGAGACCCAGTACTTC.

The rearrangement links TRBV6-6 to TRBJ2-3, with no clear D. The CDR3 is made up of 14 amino acids. Trimming removed 2 bases at V and 0 bases at J, with 6 bases between. CDR1 MNHNY and CDR2 SVGAGI come from the germline V gene (reference sequence). The CDR3 region is CASSYRDSTDTQYF. CDR3 bases: TGTGCCAGCAGTTACCGCGACAGCACAGATACGCAGTATTTT.

This clone occurred a few times. The V gene is TRBV7-9, the J gene TRBJ1-1; D is unresolved. Deletions cut 3 bases from V and 4 bases from J, with 3 bases between. The CDR3 spans 11 residues. Germline V gene data show CDR1 as SEHNR and CDR2 as FQNEAQ (reference sequence). CDR3 loop: CASSFSTEAFF. In DNA, the CDR3 is TGTGCCAGCAGCTTCAGCACTGAAGCTTTCTTT.

The chain links TRBV5-1 to TRBJ2-5; perhaps TRBD1 as D (6 bases). V shed 4 bases and J shed 1 base, with 8 bases lying between them. Germline assignment: CDR1 SGHRS and CDR2 YFSETQ. The CDR3 runs 13 residues. The CDR3 protein is CASSRDTQETQYF. CDR3 nucleotides: TGCGCCAGCAGCCGGGACACCCAAGAGACCCAGTACTTC.

This chain links TRBV4-2 with TRBJ2-7; D remains ambiguous. The CDR3 contains 14 residues. Trimming left V 0 bases short and J 4 bases short, with 10 bases between. Germline V gene data show CDR1 as LGHNA and CDR2 as YNFKEQ. The CDR3 sequence is CASSQDDGVYEQYF. CDR3 coding DNA: TGTGCCAGCAGCCAAGATGATGGAGTGTACGAGCAGTACTTC.

For this clone: Distinct nucleotide sequences in the sample also encode this CDR3. This chain connects TRBV18 to TRBJ2-7, with D uncertain. V was shortened by 3 bases and J by 2 bases, with 5 bases between the two germline ends. CDR3 length: 12 residues. CDR1 KGHSH and CDR2 LQKENI come from the germline V gene. As DNA, the CDR3 is TGTGCCAGCTCACCCCCGACCTACGAGCAGTACTTC. Translating gives CASSPPTYEQYF. The full variable domain, in which reference TRBV18 and TRBJ2-7 provide the parts outside the CDR3, is NAGVMQNPRHLVRRRGQEARLRCSPMKGHSHVYWYRQLPEEGLKFMVYLQKENIIDESGMPKERFSAEFPKEGPSILRIQQVVRGDSAAYFCASSPPTYEQYFGPGTRLTVT.

The sample holds a few counts of this clone. This chain connects TRBV4-2 to TRBJ2-5, with unresolved D. V was trimmed by 0 bases and J by 7 bases, leaving 15 bases between them. CDR3 length equals 15 residues. Per germline, CDR1 LGHNA and CDR2 YNFKEQ. CDR3 sequence (DNA): TGTGCCAGCAGCCAAGATTTAAGTGTCCGGGCGACCCAGTACTTC. Protein: CASSQDLSVRATQYF.

The chain uses TRBV5-1 and TRBJ2-2, with 8 positions matching TRBD1. V was clipped by 1 base and J by 1 base; unmatched bases: 3. CDR3 size: 16 residues. Germline-derived CDR1 and CDR2 are SGHRS and YFSETQ. The CDR3 is CASSLTGQENTGELFF. DNA of the CDR3: TGCGCCAGCAGCTTGACGGGACAGGAGAACACCGGGGAGCTGTTTTTT.

The sample holds a few counts of this clone. This sequence joins TRBV4-1 and TRBJ2-7; D may be TRBD1 (5 bases). With 1 base removed from V and 6 bases from J, the gap between germline ends came to 10 bases. CDR1 and CDR2 (germline): MGHRA, YSYEKL. The CDR3 has 13 residues. The CDR3 DNA reads as TGCGCCAGCAGCCAAGTGGGCAGGGCCGAGCAGTACTTC. This translates into CASSQVGRAEQYF.

In this sample, this clone turned up a few times. The CDR3 DNA is TGTGCCAGCAGCTCCCCTCGGGAAGGGTACGAGCAGTACTTC. This codes for CASSSPREGYEQYF. V is TRBV5-4 and J is TRBJ2-7; weak D call: TRBD2 (5 bases). This CDR3 is built from 14 residues. From germline, CDR1 is SGHNT and CDR2 YYREEE (reference sequence). V lost 3 bases and J lost 4, with 14 bases in between.

This chain connects TRBV7-9 to TRBJ2-5; D might be TRBD1 or TRBD2, each matching 6 bases. V lost 4 bases and J lost 9, with 15 bases in between. Per germline, CDR1 SEHNR and CDR2 FQNEAQ (reference sequence). CDR3 length: 13 residues. The CDR3 loop reads CASSSQRGAPQYF. The CDR3 DNA is TGTGCCAGCAGCTCCCAAAGGGGGGCGCCCCAGTACTTC.

This clone occurred a few times. The rearrangement joins TRBV19 to TRBJ2-6, with a weak D call TRBD1 (6 bases). This CDR3 contains 15 residues. Per germline, CDR1 LNHDA and CDR2 SQIVND (reference sequence). V was trimmed by 11 bases and J by 2 bases, leaving 16 bases between them. The DNA of the CDR3 is TGTGCCGCAAACACAGGGAGAGCTGGGGCCAACGTCCTGACTTTC. Protein product: CAANTGRAGANVLTF.

V is TRBV6-5 and J is TRBJ1-5; no clear D gene. Trimming shortened V by 6 bases and J by 6 bases, and 9 bases separated the two germline ends. The CDR3 runs to 12 residues. CDR1 is MNHEY and CDR2 is SVGAGI in the germline V gene. The CDR3 sequence is CASRSTGQPQHF. The DNA of the CDR3 is TGTGCCAGCAGATCGACCGGTCAGCCCCAGCATTTT.

The rearrangement joins TRBV30 to TRBJ1-1; D may be TRBD1 (5 bases). Germline CDR1 and CDR2: GTSNPN and SVGIG (reference sequence). This CDR3 comprises 12 residues. V gave up 8 bases and J gave up 9 bases, with 19 bases separating them. The CDR3 DNA follows: TGTGCCAATCAGGAACAGCAGGGCAAAGCTTTCTTT. It is translated as CANQEQQGKAFF. The full variable domain, its missing parts supplied by reference TRBV30 and TRBJ1-1, is SQTIHQWPATLVQPVGSPLSLECTVEGTSNPNLYWYRQAAGRGLQLLFYSVGIGQISSEVPQNLSASRPQDRQFILSSKKLLLSDSGFYLCANQEQQGKAFFGQGTRLTVV.

V usage is TRBV19 and J usage is TRBJ2-7, with D unclear. This CDR3 is built from 14 residues. Germline lookup yields CDR1 LNHDA and CDR2 SQIVND (reference sequence). The V end lost 3 bases, the J end lost 0 bases, and 9 bases lay between the germline ends. The CDR3 reads CASSIAHLSYEQYF. CDR3 DNA: TGTGCCAGTAGTATCGCGCACCTCTCCTACGAGCAGTACTTC.

This clone is a singleton in its sample. This chain links TRBV6-5 with TRBJ1-2, with D hard to call. The germline V gene encodes CDR1 MNHEY and CDR2 SVGAGI. The V end lost 8 bases, the J end lost 3 bases, and 19 bases lay between the germline ends. The CDR3 loop spans 15 amino acids. The CDR3 protein is CASRPGVGVYYGYTF. The CDR3 DNA reads TGTGCCAGCCGTCCCGGGGTCGGAGTATACTATGGCTACACCTTC.

The V gene is TRBV4-2, the J gene TRBJ2-6; weak D call: TRBD1 (5 bases). V lost 1 base and J lost 4, with 11 bases in between. CDR3 length: 16 amino acids. Germline V gene lookup returns CDR1 LGHNA and CDR2 YNFKEQ. The CDR3, as DNA: TGTGCCAGCAGCCAAGTACAGGAGTCCGGGGCCAACGTCCTGACTTTC. Its translation is CASSQVQESGANVLTF.

This clone was found a few times. The rearrangement joins TRBV18 to TRBJ1-1; 9 positions match TRBD1. Germline V gene data show CDR1 as KGHSH and CDR2 as LQKENI. Trimming took 3 bases from V and 3 from J; bases not matched to a gene: 11. CDR3 size: 17 residues. The CDR3 loop is CASSPLDRGSGDTEAFF. The CDR3 DNA follows: TGTGCCAGCTCACCGCTGGACAGGGGTTCTGGGGACACTGAAGCTTTCTTT.

This clone was detected only a few times. The CDR3 protein is CASSVRTGDRSPLHF. CDR3 in DNA: TGTGCCAGCAGCGTCCGGACAGGGGATCGCTCACCCCTCCACTTT. The V call is TRBV21-1, the J call TRBJ1-6; TRBD1, the D gene given by the table, was not confirmed from the DNA. TRBV21-1 is annotated as a pseudogene. The CDR3 totals 15 residues.

This clone has just a few counts. This sample also contains other DNA sequences that code for the same CDR3. The chain links TRBV5-1 to TRBJ2-7; D unresolved. Germline assignment: CDR1 SGHRS and CDR2 YFSETQ. The CDR3 runs 15 residues. Trimming stripped 0 bases from V and 0 bases from J, with 10 bases between. Written as DNA, the CDR3 is TGCGCCAGCAGCTTGGACGGGTTAAGCTCCTACGAGCAGTACTTC. Translation gives CASSLDGLSSYEQYF.

In its sample, this clone was seen a few times. The V call is TRBV6-5, the J call TRBJ2-7; D unresolved. V was clipped by 3 bases and J by 7 bases, with 13 bases between them. This CDR3 comprises 13 residues. The germline V gene encodes CDR1 MNHEY and CDR2 SVGAGI. CDR3 in DNA: TGTGCCAGCAGTTATCTGCCGATCGGGGAGCAGTACTTC. As protein: CASSYLPIGEQYF.

The chain has TRBV7-2 and TRBJ2-4, with D hard to call. The CDR3 covers 13 residues. Germline lookup yields CDR1 SGHTA and CDR2 FQGNSA. Between the trimmed V and J ends, which lost 8 bases and 2 bases, there was a span of 10 bases. The chain's CDR3 is CASGDGSKNIQYF. The CDR3 DNA sequence: TGTGCCAGCGGGGATGGGTCCAAAAACATTCAGTACTTC.

J is TRBJ2-5 and V is TRBV20-1; D gene ambiguous. The V and J ends lost 3 bases and 0 bases respectively, with 2 bases between them. The CDR3 loop spans 11 amino acids. Germline lookup yields CDR1 DFQATT and CDR2 SNEGSKA (reference sequence). The DNA of the CDR3 is TGCAGTGCTAGGCACCAAGAGACCCAGTACTTC. It translates to CSARHQETQYF.